Sequencing of this T cell receptor (beta chain) was carried out in a study of cytomegalovirus exposure and HLA in healthy donors. This PCR relied on a set of 60 Vbeta primers and 13 Jbeta primers. TCRdb's copy holds only in-frame clones and misses some; the assay was immunoSEQ multiplex PCR. The table records about 190,000 clones, more than 60% of them present only once. V lost 0 bases and J lost 0; bases outside the gene matches: 4. There are 16 residues in the CDR3. Germline V gene sequence: CDR1 LGHNA, CDR2 YNFKEQ. The clonotype originates from a woman aged 25 to 39 in good health and CMV-seropositive. Input material: PBMCs. V and J are TRBV4-2 and TRBJ2-7, with 8 bases matching TRBD2. The CDR3 region has the DNA TGTGCCAGCAGCCAAGAGGCAGCGGGAGCCTCCTACGAGCAGTACTTC. It specifies CASSQEAAGASYEQYF.